This T cell receptor beta chain was observed in a study of blood T cells in healthy people across ages. Study background: About one barcoded beta molecule was captured per two T cells (by template switching). Study-level results: Fewer expanded clones and more diversity marked long-lived versus aged donors. Per-million-T-cell TCR beta diversity fell roughly linearly with age.

A second PCR, run for roughly 6 to 11 cycles, used a sample-barcoded 5' primer plus a J-beta primer mix. Every molecule of cDNA carried a tag from a template-switch adaptor with 12 random nucleotides. In TCRdb, the 5' RACE reads were re-called with MiXCR into one record per CDR3 protein. The sample lists over a million distinct CDR3 sequences, 35% to 45% occurring once. CDR1 and CDR2 from the germline V gene are SGHTA and FQGNSA. Unmatched junction bases numbered 7, after V lost 5 bases and J lost 4 bases. CDR3 length: 15 amino acids. With regard to this clonotype: Its cognate antigen is unknown.

The sequenced material came from blood. The receptor was derived from a woman aged 18 to 35 in good health. This chain joins TRBV7-2 and TRBJ2-1; 8 bases match TRBD2. The DNA for the CDR3 is TGTGCCAGCAGCCCCTGGCCTAGCGGGTACAATGAGCAGTTCTTC. Translating it yields CASSPWPSGYNEQFF.